This paragraph reports one T cell receptor beta chain. In the original workflow: Cell counts per sample came from amplifying reference gene primers. Data came from immunoSEQ multiplex PCR; TCRdb stores just in-frame clones and leaves some out. That table is the source of V, J and clone size, and D and trimming were worked out from the DNA. This table has some 260,000 clones, 88% appearing once. Germline CDR1 reads SNHLY; CDR2 reads FYNNEI. The CDR3 sequence is 14 residues long. V was pared by 6 bases and J by 3 bases, with 5 bases of the junction left unmatched. The data were taken from a study of blood T cell repertoires in COVID-19. Study-wide context: Sources were T cells, B-cell-depleted T cells, or PBMCs; the material itself was cDNA or gDNA.

The chain employs TRBV2 and TRBJ2-7, with 10 bases that match TRBD2. The source is a human donor in a cohort sampled during active COVID-19. The sequenced material came from peripheral blood. The CDR3 spells CASRPGLAFYEQYF. CDR3 bases: TGTGCCAGCAGGCCGGGACTAGCGTTCTACGAGCAGTACTTC.